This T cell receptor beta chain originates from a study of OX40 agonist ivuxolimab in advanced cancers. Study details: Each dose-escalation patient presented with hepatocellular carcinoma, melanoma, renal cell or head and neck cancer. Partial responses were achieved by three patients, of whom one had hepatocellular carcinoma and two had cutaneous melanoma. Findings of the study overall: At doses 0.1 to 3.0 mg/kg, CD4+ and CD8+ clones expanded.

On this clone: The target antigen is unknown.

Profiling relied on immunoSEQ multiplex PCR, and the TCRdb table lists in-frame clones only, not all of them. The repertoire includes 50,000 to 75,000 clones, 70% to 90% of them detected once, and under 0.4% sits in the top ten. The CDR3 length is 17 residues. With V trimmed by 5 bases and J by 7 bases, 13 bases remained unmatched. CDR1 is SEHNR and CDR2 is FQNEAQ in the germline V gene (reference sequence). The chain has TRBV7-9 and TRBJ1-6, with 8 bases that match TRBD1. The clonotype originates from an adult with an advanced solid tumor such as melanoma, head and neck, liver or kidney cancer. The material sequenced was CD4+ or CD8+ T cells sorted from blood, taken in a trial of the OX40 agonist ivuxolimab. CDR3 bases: TGTGCCAGCAGCCAGACAGGGGCGGCGACGGGAAATTCACCCCTCCACTTT. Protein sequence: CASSQTGAATGNSPLHF.